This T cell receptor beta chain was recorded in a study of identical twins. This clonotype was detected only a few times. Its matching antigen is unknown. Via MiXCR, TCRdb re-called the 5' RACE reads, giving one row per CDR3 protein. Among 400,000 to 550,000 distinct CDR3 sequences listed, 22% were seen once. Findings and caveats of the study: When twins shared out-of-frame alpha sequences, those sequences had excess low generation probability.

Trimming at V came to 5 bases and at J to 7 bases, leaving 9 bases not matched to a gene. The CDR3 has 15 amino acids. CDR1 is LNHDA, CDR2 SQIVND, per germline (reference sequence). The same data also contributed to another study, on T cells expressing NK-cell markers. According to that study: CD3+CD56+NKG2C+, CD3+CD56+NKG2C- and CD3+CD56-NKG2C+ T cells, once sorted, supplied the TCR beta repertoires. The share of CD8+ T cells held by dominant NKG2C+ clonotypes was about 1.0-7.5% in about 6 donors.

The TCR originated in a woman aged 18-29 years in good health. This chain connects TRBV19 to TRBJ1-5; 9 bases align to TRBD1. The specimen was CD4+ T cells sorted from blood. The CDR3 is CASSSPGQGYQPQHF. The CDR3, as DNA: TGTGCCAGTAGTTCACCGGGACAGGGTTACCAGCCCCAGCATTTT. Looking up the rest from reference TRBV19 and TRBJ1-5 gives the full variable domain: DGGITQSPKYLFRKEGQNVTLSCEQNLNHDAMYWYRQDPGQGLRLIYYSQIVNDFQKGDIAEGYSVSREKKESFPLTVTSAQKNPTAFYLCASSSPGQGYQPQHFGDGTRLSIL.